The 10 T cell receptor beta chains below all came from one sample that was sequenced in a study of human T cells and chemical hapten exposure. One entry per CDR3 protein, called by TCRdb with MiXCR from the RACE reads. The sample has around 360,000 distinct CDR3 sequences; nearly 6.5% are singletons. The sample's time point: patch test 2, 6 weeks after DPC sensitization. Treatment reported: therapeutic diphenylcyclopropenone sensitization with weekly scalp DPC. This sample comprised whole blood, obtained in connection with sensitization to the hapten diphenylcyclopropenone (DPC). These receptors came from a woman between 18 and 30 years old with alopecia areata. Some clones in this sample may be carry-over from other donors' samples.

The table lists this clonotype with a few counts. V is TRBV3-1 and J is TRBJ2-7; D gene unclear. The CDR3 length is 15 residues. Germline values: CDR1 LGHDT, CDR2 YNNKEL (reference sequence). V was pared by 4 bases and J by 6 bases, with 19 bases between. The CDR3: CASSRSSGPLSEQYF. DNA of the CDR3: TGTGCCAGCAGCCGGTCAAGTGGGCCTCTCTCCGAGCAGTACTTC.

This clonotype was detected many times. CDR3 in DNA: TGTGCCACCAGTGTAGGTAGCACAGATACGCAGTATTTT. It translates to CATSVGSTDTQYF. This chain connects TRBV24-1 to TRBJ2-3; D not resolved. Trimming took off 5 bases at V and 0 bases at J, with 5 bases between the two ends. Germline loops: CDR1 KGHDR, CDR2 SFDVKD. The CDR3 is 13 amino acids.

This clonotype has a count of ten or more. The chain is built from TRBV7-2 and TRBJ1-5; D call uncertain. Trimming stripped 5 bases from V and 0 bases from J, with 14 bases between. The CDR3 has 16 residues. Germline CDR1 SGHTA, CDR2 FQGNSA. The CDR3 region is CASSPKHDFSNQPQHF. CDR3 bases: TGTGCCAGCAGCCCAAAACACGATTTTAGCAATCAGCCCCAGCATTTT.

This clonotype was observed at least ten times. The chain uses TRBV20-1 and TRBJ1-5, with TRBD1 identical over 8 bases. The CDR3 extends over 14 amino acids. Trimming at V came to 4 bases and at J to 4 bases, leaving 6 bases not matched to a gene. Germline V gene sequence: CDR1 DFQATT, CDR2 SNEGSKA (reference sequence). The CDR3 DNA sequence: TGCAGTGCTACCCGGGACAGGATAAATCAGCCCCAGCATTTT. Protein product: CSATRDRINQPQHF.

This clonotype showed up many times. This chain uses TRBV20-1 with TRBJ1-2, with D maybe TRBD1 (5 bases). Trimming stripped 2 bases from V and 0 bases from J, with 10 bases between. In germline, CDR1 is DFQATT, CDR2 SNEGSKA (reference sequence). The CDR3 is made up of 14 amino acids. CDR3 nucleotide sequence: TGCAGTGCTAGACCCCAGACAGCTAACTATGGCTACACCTTC. As protein: CSARPQTANYGYTF.

In its sample, this clonotype was seen many times. The chain joins TRBV18 to TRBJ1-1; 8 positions match TRBD1. CDR1 and CDR2 from the germline V gene are KGHSH and LQKENI. V lost 3 bases, J lost 4 bases, and 4 bases stayed unmatched. The CDR3 totals 14 residues. The CDR3 DNA sequence: TGTGCCAGCTCACCCCAGGGGGCGATCACTGAAGCTTTCTTT. Its translation: CASSPQGAITEAFF.

The table lists this clonotype with many counts. The chain couples TRBV6-2 or TRBV6-3 to TRBJ1-4; D is ambiguous. CDR1 MNHEY and CDR2 SVGEGT come from the germline V gene. This CDR3 has 17 residues. V shed 4 bases and J shed 5 bases, with 20 bases lying between them. The CDR3 protein is CASSLTDIFRMNEKLFF. In DNA, the CDR3 is TGTGCCAGCAGTTTGACCGATATCTTTAGGATGAATGAAAAACTGTTTTTT.

This clonotype has a count of ten or more. The rearrangement links TRBV24-1 to TRBJ2-3; the D is unclear. The CDR3 totals 14 residues. Germline-derived CDR1 and CDR2 are KGHDR and SFDVKD. Trimming took off 3 bases at V and 1 base at J, with 7 bases between the two ends. The CDR3 loop reads CATSDPRRTDTQYF. In DNA form, the CDR3 reads TGTGCCACCAGTGATCCCCGCCGCACAGATACGCAGTATTTT.

This clonotype was recorded at least ten times. V and J are TRBV7-6 and TRBJ1-6; D is possibly TRBD1 (6 bases). Between the trimmed V and J ends, which lost 0 bases and 11 bases, there was a span of 14 bases. Per the germline V gene, CDR1 is SGHVS and CDR2 is FNYEAQ. This CDR3 comprises 15 residues. The CDR3 sequence: CASSLAPGARAPLHF. For the CDR3, the DNA is TGTGCCAGCAGCTTAGCCCCGGGGGCTCGGGCACCCCTCCACTTT. Full variable domain (missing parts from reference TRBV7-6 and TRBJ1-6): GAGVSQSPRYKVTKRGQDVALRCDPISGHVSLYWYRQALGQGPEFLTYFNYEAQQDKSGLPNDRFSAERPEGSISTLTIQRTEQRDSAMYRCASSLAPGARAPLHFGNGTRLTVT.

This clonotype showed up many times. The rearrangement uses TRBV5-6 and TRBJ1-4, with D unresolved. CDR3 length: 13 residues. Between the trimmed V and J ends, which lost 3 bases and 4 bases, there was a span of 7 bases. Germline CDR1 and CDR2: SGHDT and YYEEEE. The CDR3, as DNA: TGTGCCAGCAGCTGGAGTATTAATGAAAAACTGTTTTTT. Translation: CASSWSINEKLFF.